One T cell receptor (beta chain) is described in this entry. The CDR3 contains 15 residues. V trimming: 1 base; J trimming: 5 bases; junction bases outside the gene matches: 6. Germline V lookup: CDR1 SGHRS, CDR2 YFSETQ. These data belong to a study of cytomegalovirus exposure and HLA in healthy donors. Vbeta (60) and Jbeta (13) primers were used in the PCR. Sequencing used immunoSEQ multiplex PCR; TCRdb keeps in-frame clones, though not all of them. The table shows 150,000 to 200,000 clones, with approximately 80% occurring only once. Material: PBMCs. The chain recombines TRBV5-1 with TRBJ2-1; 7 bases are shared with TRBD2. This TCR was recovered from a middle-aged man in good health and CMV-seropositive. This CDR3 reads CASSLMGTTNNEQFF. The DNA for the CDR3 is TGCGCCAGCAGCTTGATGGGGACTACAAACAATGAGCAGTTCTTC.